The 11 T cell receptor beta chains reported below all come from one sample, sequenced in a study of Graves' ophthalmopathy and Graves' hyperthyroidism listed by TCRdb under 2018. Sequencing relied on an Illumina HiSeq 2000. For repertoire sequencing, the TCR beta CDR3 regions were amplified from RNA transcripts. HTBI primers and the Qiagen OneStep RT-PCR kit were used in a first-round RT-PCR, which was followed by a second-round multiplex PCR, size selection and purification. The public reads were reprocessed in TCRdb via fastp at Q25 and MiXCR, keeping in-frame beta chains. Entries that share a CDR3 protein sequence are merged under the most common genes and DNA. For this sample the table gives 600,000 to 700,000 distinct CDR3 sequences, of which about 38% were detected only once. The ten largest make up over 2.5% of the sample. The sequenced material came from peripheral blood. These receptors were obtained from an adult man with Graves' ophthalmopathy.

The chain carries TRBV6-1 and TRBJ2-2; no clear D gene. V was pared by 7 bases and J by 6 bases, with 6 bases between. The CDR3 totals 11 residues. The germline CDR1 and CDR2 sequences are MNHNS and SASEGT. In DNA, the CDR3 is TGTGCCAGCAAGGCGGCCGGGGAGCTGTTTTTT. As protein: CASKAAGELFF.

This clonotype was found many times. The chain carries TRBV5-4 and TRBJ2-5; maybe TRBD1 (6 bases). CDR3 length: 13 amino acids. CDR1 is SGHNT, CDR2 YYREEE, per germline (reference sequence). V lost 5 bases and J 0 bases, leaving 8 bases between the germline ends. CDR3 protein: CASRGTNQETQYF. CDR3 DNA: TGTGCCAGCAGAGGGACAAACCAAGAGACCCAGTACTTC.

The gene calls are TRBV10-3 and TRBJ2-5; 12 bases are shared with TRBD1. With V trimmed by 3 bases and J by 5 bases, 4 bases remained unmatched. Germline V gives CDR1 ENHRY, CDR2 SYGVKD. The CDR3 length is 15 residues. The CDR3 sequence is CAISDGTGGMETQYF. For the CDR3, the DNA is TGTGCCATCAGTGATGGGACAGGGGGCATGGAGACCCAGTACTTC.

This clonotype was seen at least ten times. The chain couples TRBV29-1 to TRBJ2-7, with 10 bases that match TRBD1. Trimming at V came to 0 bases and at J to 0 bases, leaving 2 bases not matched to a gene. The germline V gene encodes CDR1 SQVTM and CDR2 ANQGSEA. The CDR3 loop spans 15 amino acids. The CDR3 coding sequence is TGCAGCGTTGAAGATCGGACAGGGGGCTCCTACGAGCAGTACTTC. Protein product: CSVEDRTGGSYEQYF.

There are many counts of this clonotype. The chain recombines TRBV7-2 with TRBJ2-5; D unclear. Deletions cut 2 bases from V and 5 bases from J, with 6 bases between. Germline CDR1 and CDR2: SGHTA and FQGNSA. The CDR3 runs 12 residues. CDR3 bases: TGTGCCAGCAGCTTATCCCTTGAGACCCAGTACTTC. This translates into CASSLSLETQYF.

This clonotype was seen repeatedly, ten times or more. A read error may produce the germline difference seen at one junction end. V and J are TRBV5-1 and TRBJ1-2, with TRBD1 identical over 8 bases. Looked up from germline, CDR1 is SGHRS and CDR2 is YFSETQ. This CDR3 has 13 residues. CDR3 sequence: CASSLGQGGGYTF. The CDR3 DNA follows: TGTGCCAGCAGTCTCGGACAGGGTGGGGGCTACACCTTC. The full variable domain, in which reference TRBV5-1 and TRBJ1-2 provide the parts outside the CDR3, is KAGVTQTPRYLIKTRGQQVTLSCSPISGHRSVSWYQQTPGQGLQFLFEYFSETQRNKGNFPGRFSGRQFSNSRSEMNVSTLELGDSALYLCASSLGQGGGYTFGSGTRLTVV.

This clonotype was recorded at least ten times. CDR3 bases: TGTGCCAGCAGAGAGACTGACTCCTACGAGCAGTACTTC. Amino acids: CASRETDSYEQYF. The rearrangement uses TRBV25-1 and TRBJ2-7; D ambiguous. Trimming pared 6 bases from V and 0 bases from J, leaving 9 bases between. The CDR3 consists of 13 residues. Per the germline V gene, CDR1 is MGHDK and CDR2 is SYGVNS.

This clonotype appeared many times. The gene calls are TRBV29-1 and TRBJ2-7; 11 bases line up with TRBD1. CDR1 SQVTM and CDR2 ANQGSEA come from the germline V gene. The CDR3 totals 14 residues. J gave up 4 bases and V 3 bases, and 5 bases lay outside the gene matches. CDR3 in amino acids: CSVEDRGPRYEQYF. The DNA of the CDR3 is TGCAGCGTTGAGGACAGGGGGCCAAGGTACGAGCAGTACTTC.

The chain joins TRBV7-9 to TRBJ2-7, with 7 bases lining up with TRBD1. V shed 5 bases, J shed 2 bases, and the junction held 9 bases outside the gene matches. Germline lookup yields CDR1 SEHNR and CDR2 FQNEAQ (reference sequence). The CDR3 contains 15 residues. This CDR3 is CASSPGSQGAYEQYF. CDR3 coding DNA: TGTGCCAGCAGCCCCGGGTCGCAGGGGGCCTACGAGCAGTACTTC.

This clonotype was recorded many times. The V and J genes are TRBV11-2 and TRBJ1-1, with D unresolved. V lost 4 bases and J lost 1, with 13 bases in between. The CDR3 is 15 amino acids. CDR1 is SGHAT and CDR2 is FQNNGV in the germline V gene. CDR3 in DNA: TGTGCCAGCAGCTCCCGCGGGGTCGCGAACACTGAAGCTTTCTTT. Translation gives CASSSRGVANTEAFF.

The V call is TRBV9, the J call TRBJ2-6, with D possibly matching TRBD1 (5 bases). The V and J ends lost 3 bases and 4 bases respectively, with 8 bases between them. The CDR3 contains 14 residues. Germline V gene sequence: CDR1 SGDLS, CDR2 YYNGEE. CDR3 bases: TGTGCCAGCAGCGCACGGACAGGGGCCAACGTCCTGACTTTC. It is translated as CASSARTGANVLTF.